This T cell receptor beta chain was documented in a study of shared clonotypes between healthy human individuals. Study-level information: A couple of women and three men aged 18 to 49 made up the donors.

Regarding the study as a whole: Among the subsets, naive ones generally showed larger estimated richness than memory ones. Researchers sampled only blood; tissue repertoires likely differ.

A remark on this clone: Its antigen is not known.

The CDR3 length is 15 residues. Germline V gene sequence: CDR1 SGHTA, CDR2 FQGNSA. V was shortened by 5 bases and J by 6 bases, with 17 bases between the two germline ends. Splitting of CD4+ cells produced CD45RA+ naive and CD45RA-negative memory subsets. Sequencing used immunoSEQ multiplex PCR; TCRdb keeps in-frame clones, though not all of them. The table lists around 980,000 clones, 70% to 80% of them singletons, with 0.6% to 0.7% in the top ten. The sample was memory CD4+ T cells from PBMCs. Indicated subset: CD45RA-negative fraction. The receptor comes from a young man in good health. Some clones in this sample may be carry-over from other donors' samples. V is TRBV7-2 and J is TRBJ2-1, with a weak D call TRBD2 (5 bases). CDR3 in amino acids: CASSRGGTWGNEQFF. CDR3 bases: TGTGCCAGCAGCCGAGGAGGTACTTGGGGCAATGAGCAGTTCTTC.